A single sample is the source of the 27 T cell receptor beta chains below, sequenced in a study of CD8+ T cells in alopecia areata. Markers used for sorting pooled cutaneous lymph node cells were CD4, CD8alpha, NKG2D, NKG2ACE and others. Sequencing relied on a cDNA template that was reverse transcribed from extracted RNA. The method was immunoSEQ multiplex PCR; TCRdb's version includes in-frame clones alone and lacks a portion of them. The sample contains more than 250,000 clones, none occurring once; about 1.1% lies in the top ten. The sample comprised CD4+ T cells sorted from a lymph node. Receptor source: a C3H/HeJ mouse with alopecia areata. MHC haplotype of the strain: H2-k.

The table lists this clone with a few counts. The genes and germline here are from mouse. The read ends 4 residues early relative to the CDR3; the germline J gene fills the gap. This chain links TRBV19 with TRBJ2-3; D gene unclear. V was clipped by 2 bases and J by 0 bases, with 10 bases between them. CDR3 length: 15 amino acids. CDR1 is FNHDT and CDR2 is SITEND in the germline V gene (reference sequence). CDR3 loop: CASSIQTSSAETLYF. CDR3 DNA, as far as it was read: TGTGCCAGCAGTATCCAGACTTCTAGTGCAGAA.

A word on this clone: Genes and germline are mouse. The sample contains more than one DNA sequence encoding this CDR3. The sequenced CDR3 bases are TGCACCTGCAGTGCGGGTGGGGGGGCAAACACCGGG. Translated, it gives CTCSAGGGANTG. The full CDR3 protein is CTCSAGGGANTGQLYF. This chain connects TRBV1 to TRBJ2-2, with 8 bases matching TRBD2. The read terminates 4 residues before the CDR3 end, so the remaining end is supplied by the germline J gene. V lost 3 bases, J lost 0 bases, and 3 bases stayed unmatched. Germline V gene sequence: CDR1 NSQYPW, CDR2 LRSPGD (reference sequence). The CDR3 consists of 16 residues.

This clone was counted only a few times. Genes and germline are mouse. The CDR3 goes on 4 residues after the read ends, and that part is filled in from the germline J gene. This CDR3 is also generated by other DNA sequences in the sample. The chain is built from TRBV19 and TRBJ2-7; 10 bases match TRBD1. Germline values: CDR1 FNHDT, CDR2 SITEND (reference sequence). CDR3 length: 15 residues. Trimming took 4 bases from V and 0 from J; bases not matched to a gene: 4. The CDR3 DNA, read in part, is TGTGCCAGCAGTCCCCGGACAGGGGGCTCCTAT. It yields the protein CASSPRTGGSY. The CDR3 reads in full as CASSPRTGGSYEQYF.

As regards this clone: Any gene name here is a mouse gene name. Read data end 4 residues before the CDR3 end; the end is taken from the germline J gene. The same CDR3 also results from other DNA sequences found in this sample. The rearrangement links TRBV19 to TRBJ2-7, with 7 bases lining up with TRBD1. The CDR3 has 13 residues. Germline assignment: CDR1 FNHDT and CDR2 SITEND (reference sequence). CDR3 DNA (partial): TGTGCCAGCAGTATAGACAGGGGAGAT. Translating gives CASSIDRGD. The complete CDR3 reads CASSIDRGDEQYF.

Comment on this clone: Germline and genes here are mouse. Other DNA sequences from this sample encode an identical CDR3 as well. The DNA read from the CDR3 is TGTGCCAGCAGCCTCTGGGGGGCAGAC. This sequence encodes CASSLWGAD. The full CDR3 sequence reads CASSLWGADTQYF. The V and J genes are TRBV14 and TRBJ2-5, with 8 bases that match TRBD2. From the germline J gene comes the end of the CDR3, since the read stops 4 residues before it. In germline, CDR1 is SGHDT, CDR2 FRDEAV. The CDR3 is 13 residues long.

In its sample, this clone was seen a few times. Mouse gene names and germline throughout. Coverage ceases 4 residues before the CDR3 finishes, and the germline J gene fills in the end. Other DNA sequences of this sample code for an identical CDR3. The chain has TRBV5 and TRBJ2-7, with 11 bases that match TRBD2. The V segment lost 1 base and the J segment 0 bases; nucleotides outside the gene matches: 5. Germline V CDR1 and CDR2: LGHNA, YNLKQL (reference sequence). This CDR3 has 17 residues. The CDR3 reads CASSQGTGGRSSYEQYF. The sequenced CDR3 bases are TGTGCCAGCAGCCAAGGGACTGGGGGGAGGAGCTCCTAT.

A remark on this clone: Any gene name here is a mouse gene name. This chain's CDR3 is CASSDTVYEQYF. CDR3 DNA, as far as it was read: TGTGCCAGCAGTGATACAGTCTAT. V gene TRBV13-3 combines with J gene TRBJ2-7; D is ambiguous. Read data end 4 residues before the CDR3 end; the end is taken from the germline J gene. V was cut by 1 base and J by 3 bases, with 5 bases left in between. The germline CDR1 and CDR2 sequences are NNHDY and SYVADS. The CDR3 extends over 12 amino acids.

This clone was counted between two and nine times. A clone one base away is much larger, so this may be a read error. Genes and germline come from the mouse. This sample includes further DNA sequences coding for the same CDR3. CDR3 bases read: TGTGCCAGCAGTAGGACAGGGGGCACCGGG. It codes for CASSRTGGTG. From start to end, the CDR3 is CASSRTGGTGQLYF. The chain employs TRBV19 and TRBJ2-2; 10 bases fit TRBD1. The read halts 4 residues ahead of the CDR3 end, with the missing end drawn from the germline J gene. The germline CDR1 and CDR2 sequences are FNHDT and SITEND (reference sequence). The CDR3 is 14 amino acids. V shed 3 bases and J 4 bases; nucleotides not matched to a gene: 0.

This clone was found a few times. The gene names here belong to mouse. The read ends 4 residues early relative to the CDR3; the germline J gene fills the gap. The chain has TRBV14 and TRBJ2-7; D call uncertain. This CDR3 contains 14 residues. Trimming left V 4 bases short and J 0 bases short, with 11 bases between. Germline CDR1 reads SGHDT; CDR2 reads FRDEAV. CDR3 bases read: TGTGCCAGCAGTCCGTCAGAAAGCTCCTAT. As protein: CASSPSESSY. The full-length CDR3 reads as CASSPSESSYEQYF.

The sample holds a few counts of this clone. These gene names are mouse names. The sample carries other DNA sequences with the same CDR3. The chain's CDR3 is CASSGGGQDTQYF. The CDR3 bases that were read are TGTGCCAGCAGTGGGGGGGGCCAAGAC. The chain has TRBV13-1 and TRBJ2-5; 7 positions match TRBD2. The sequenced fragment ends 4 residues before the CDR3 boundary, so the rest is inferred from the germline J gene. The germline V gene has CDR1 NSHNY and CDR2 SYGAGN. The CDR3 is 13 residues long. Trimming at V came to 3 bases and at J to 2 bases, leaving 0 bases not matched to a gene.

This clone was observed a few times. Gene and germline names: mouse. Read sequence stops 4 residues before the CDR3 end, and the germline J gene provides the missing end. The V gene is TRBV19, the J gene TRBJ2-4, with TRBD1 identical over 8 bases. With 7 bases clipped from V and 3 bases from J, the junction kept 4 bases outside the gene matches. This CDR3 spans 13 amino acids. CDR1 is FNHDT and CDR2 is SITEND in the germline V gene (reference sequence). CDR3 bases read: TGTGCCAGCTCAGGGGGCCGACAAAAC. Translation gives CASSGGRQN. The complete CDR3 sequence is CASSGGRQNTLYF.

Turning to this clone: Mouse germline and gene names are used. The sequenced fragment ends 4 residues before the CDR3 boundary, so the rest is inferred from the germline J gene. The rearrangement uses TRBV31 and TRBJ2-4; 8 nucleotides line up with TRBD2. Germline-derived CDR1 and CDR2 are GKSSPN and SITVG. V shed 0 bases, J shed 3 bases, and the junction held 2 bases outside the gene matches. The CDR3 totals 14 residues. The CDR3 reads CAWSLGGPQNTLYF. Incomplete CDR3 DNA: TGTGCCTGGAGTCTGGGGGGGCCCCAAAAC.

This clone was seen repeatedly, ten times or more. These gene names are mouse names. The DNA ends 4 residues before the CDR3 does, and the rest of the CDR3 is filled in from the germline J gene. Other nucleotide sequences from this sample produce the same CDR3. The V and J genes are TRBV19 and TRBJ2-7, with TRBD1 identical over 7 bases. The length of the CDR3 is 12 residues. Germline V gives CDR1 FNHDT, CDR2 SITEND (reference sequence). The CDR3 here is CASSLQGYEQYF. CDR3 DNA, as far as it was read: TGTGCCAGCAGTCTACAGGGGTAT.

This clone was seen a few times. Gene names are mouse gene names. The DNA ends 3 residues before the CDR3 does, and the rest of the CDR3 is filled in from the germline J gene. The chain carries TRBV13-2 and TRBJ1-6; TRBD1 matches at 8 bases. TRBJ1-6 is filed as an ORF, its function uncertain. The CDR3 totals 14 residues. V shed 4 bases, J shed 6 bases, and the junction held 3 bases outside the gene matches. Germline V lookup: CDR1 NNHNN, CDR2 SYGAGS (reference sequence). The CDR3 spells CASGPQGGNSPLYF. The CDR3 DNA, read in part, is TGTGCCAGCGGTCCACAGGGGGGTAATTCGCCC.

Worth noting for this clone: Gene names refer to mouse genes. The read falls 4 residues short of the CDR3 end, and the missing part is taken from the germline J gene. Other DNA variants within this sample encode the same CDR3. The chain uses TRBV17 and TRBJ2-4, with 8 bases matching TRBD1. This CDR3 spans 14 amino acids. The V gene's germline CDR1 is MNHDT and CDR2 YYDKIL. The sequenced part of the CDR3 DNA is TGTGCTAGCAGTAGAGACAGGGGGCGAAAC. Residues: CASSRDRGRN. The CDR3 reads in full as CASSRDRGRNTLYF.

This clone was observed at least ten times. Genes here carry mouse names. The read ends 4 residues before the CDR3 terminus; that terminus is restored from the germline J gene. This rearrangement joins TRBV17 to TRBJ2-5, with D perhaps matching TRBD1 (6 bases). V shed 6 bases and J shed 2 bases, with 6 bases lying between them. Germline CDR1 and CDR2: MNHDT and YYDKIL. CDR3 length equals 12 residues. The part of the CDR3 DNA that was read is TGTGCTAGCAGGGACAGCCAAGAC. Its translation: CASRDSQD. The full CDR3 protein is CASRDSQDTQYF.

Comment on this clone: Gene labels here are mouse ones. Read sequence stops 4 residues before the CDR3 end, and the germline J gene provides the missing end. The chain employs TRBV13-2 and TRBJ1-2; the match to TRBD1 covers 8 bases. J lost 3 bases, V lost 5 bases, and 6 bases had no gene match. Germline assignment: CDR1 NNHNN and CDR2 SYGAGS (reference sequence). The CDR3 loop spans 14 amino acids. The DNA read from the CDR3 is TGTGCCAGCGGGAAGGGGACAGGAGACTCC. Protein sequence: CASGKGTGDS. The full CDR3 is CASGKGTGDSDYTF.

This clone was recorded a few times. Mouse gene names apply. From the germline J gene comes the end of the CDR3, since the read stops 4 residues before it. The chain couples TRBV31 to TRBJ1-2, with a weak D call TRBD1 (5 bases). CDR3 size: 13 residues. Germline-derived CDR1 and CDR2 are GKSSPN and SITVG. Trimming pared 2 bases from V and 2 bases from J, leaving 9 bases between. The DNA read from the CDR3 is TGTGCCTGGAGTGGAGGGGTTAACTCC. Residues: CAWSGGVNS. The full CDR3 reads CAWSGGVNSDYTF.

There are a few counts of this clone. Genes and germline are mouse. Sequencing ends 4 residues short of the CDR3 end; the germline J gene provides the rest. V gene TRBV13-1 combines with J gene TRBJ1-1, with a weak D call TRBD1 (6 bases). The CDR3 runs to 14 residues. V was pared by 5 bases and J by 0 bases, with 11 bases between. Germline assignment: CDR1 NSHNY and CDR2 SYGAGN. CDR3 DNA (partial): TGTGCCAGCAGCCGGGACACCGCAAACACA. Its translation is CASSRDTANT. The entire CDR3 protein is CASSRDTANTEVFF.

Comment on this clone: Any gene name here is a mouse gene name. This CDR3 is CASSQERTKTSAETLYF. Partial CDR3 DNA: TGTGCCAGCAGCCAAGAGCGGACAAAAACTAGTGCAGAA. The rearrangement links TRBV5 to TRBJ2-3; a weak D match, TRBD1 (5 bases). The CDR3 extends 4 residues past the end of the read, so its final part is completed from the germline J gene. This CDR3 contains 17 residues. Germline CDR1 reads LGHNA; CDR2 reads YNLKQL (reference sequence). The ends were cut back, 0 bases at V and 0 bases at J, with 13 bases in the middle.

This clone appeared a few times. Any gene name here is a mouse gene name. The CDR3 end is not reached by the read, which stops 4 residues before it; the germline J gene fills it in. The V call is TRBV17, the J call TRBJ2-1, with 14 nucleotides matching TRBD2. The CDR3 length is 17 residues. Germline loops: CDR1 MNHDT, CDR2 YYDKIL. V shed 6 bases and J 3 bases; nucleotides not matched to a gene: 7. The CDR3 reads CASRIRDWGGAYAEQFF. CDR3 bases read: TGTGCTAGCAGAATCCGGGACTGGGGGGGCGCCTATGCT. Full variable domain (outside the CDR3, taken from reference TRBV17 and TRBJ2-1): DTTVKQNPRYKLARVGKPVNLICSQTMNHDTMYWYQKKPNQAPKLLLFYYDKILNREADTFEKFQSSRPNNSFCSLYIGSAGLEYSAMYLCASRIRDWGGAYAEQFFGPGTRLTVL.

This clone was counted at least ten times. The genes and germline here are from mouse. The observed sequence ends 4 residues before the CDR3 terminus, with the missing tail filled in from the germline J gene. The same CDR3 also results from other DNA sequences found in this sample. The rearrangement joins TRBV14 to TRBJ1-2; TRBD1 is a possible D gene (5 bases). Germline V gene lookup returns CDR1 SGHDT and CDR2 FRDEAV. The ends were cut back, 2 bases at V and 1 base at J, with 6 bases in the middle. The CDR3 is made up of 13 amino acids. The CDR3 sequence is CASSFGGNSDYTF. CDR3 DNA (partial): TGTGCCAGCAGTTTTGGGGGAAACTCC.

On this clone itself: Mouse gene names and germline throughout. The sequence runs out 4 residues before the end of the CDR3; the remainder is reconstructed from the germline J gene. The J gene is TRBJ2-5, the V gene TRBV5, with 8 bases matching TRBD2. The germline gives CDR1 LGHNA, CDR2 YNLKQL (reference sequence). The CDR3 sequence is 17 residues long. The junction had 11 bases not matched to a gene; V was cut back by 4 bases and J by 2 bases. The CDR3: CASSRLRAGGSQDTQYF. The sequenced CDR3 bases are TGTGCCAGCAGCCGCTTGAGGGCTGGGGGGAGCCAAGAC.

Turning to this clone: The gene symbols are mouse symbols. Read data end 4 residues before the CDR3 end; the end is taken from the germline J gene. This chain uses TRBV31 with TRBJ2-7, with 11 bases matching TRBD2. The V gene's germline CDR1 is GKSSPN and CDR2 SITVG. Trimming at V came to 5 bases and at J to 1 base, leaving 4 bases not matched to a gene. This CDR3 is built from 14 residues. Incomplete CDR3 DNA: TGTGCCTGGGCCCGGGACTGGGGGTCCTAT. Amino acid sequence: CAWARDWGSY. The CDR3 as a whole reads CAWARDWGSYEQYF.

Points on this clone: Germline and genes here are mouse. The CDR3 extends 4 residues past the end of the read, so its final part is completed from the germline J gene. Other nucleotide sequences from this sample produce the same CDR3. The chain couples TRBV17 to TRBJ2-5; TRBD2 aligns across 8 bases. The ends lost 3 bases at V and 3 bases at J; junction bases unmatched: 2. CDR1 and CDR2 from the germline V gene are MNHDT and YYDKIL. This CDR3 contains 14 residues. CDR3 bases read: TGTGCTAGCAGTAGTGGGGGGGGTCAAGAC. This translates into CASSSGGGQD. The whole CDR3 reads CASSSGGGQDTQYF.

Concerning this clone itself: These gene names are mouse names. The CDR3 is cut off 4 residues early in the read; its end comes from the germline J gene. This chain joins TRBV5 and TRBJ2-2; the D is unclear. Deletions cut 2 bases from V and 1 base from J, with 5 bases between. The germline CDR1 and CDR2 sequences are LGHNA and YNLKQL (reference sequence). The CDR3 is made up of 14 amino acids. CDR3 bases read: TGTGCCAGCAGCCAAACAATAAACACCGGG. This translates into CASSQTINTG. The CDR3, in full, reads CASSQTINTGQLYF.

Only a few counts were recorded for this clone. Genes and germline are mouse. The missing CDR3 end, 4 residues past where the read stops, is filled in from the germline J gene. Other DNA sequences of this sample code for an identical CDR3. The chain carries TRBV4 and TRBJ2-2, with D perhaps TRBD1 or TRBD2 (5 bases each). There are 12 residues in the CDR3. From germline, CDR1 is LGHDT and CDR2 YNNKQL (reference sequence). The V end was cut by 4 bases, the J end by 5 bases, with 5 bases between. Incomplete CDR3 DNA: TGTGCCAGCAGCTGGGGGACCGGG. Residues: CASSWGTG. The whole CDR3 is CASSWGTGQLYF.